The 9 T cell receptor beta chains presented below share a single source sample, sequenced in a study of CD8 T cells in ankylosing spondylitis. TCRdb reprocessed the 5' RACE reads with MiXCR, giving one entry per CDR3 protein. This table has 250,000 to 350,000 distinct CDR3 sequences, roughly 20% appearing once. Material: blood, either unsorted or a sorted T cell fraction (not recorded which). These receptors all stem from a male donor with ankylosing spondylitis or in good health (not recorded which).

This clonotype was observed at least ten times. The rearrangement links TRBV12-3 or TRBV12-4 to TRBJ2-2; D is uncertain. The germline V and J ends were trimmed by 6 bases and 6 bases, with 11 bases remaining between them. CDR3 size: 13 residues. In nucleotides, the CDR3 is TGTGCCAGCAGCCTCGCTCTCCCCGGGGAGCTGTTTTTT. Its protein product is CASSLALPGELFF.

Details on this clonotype: One junction end does not reproduce the germline sequence, and a read error may be involved. The chain couples TRBV12-3 or TRBV12-4 to TRBJ1-1, with a tentative D call TRBD1 (6 bases). There are 12 residues in the CDR3. CDR3 protein: CASRGLGAAKPF. CDR3 DNA: TGTGCCAGCAGGGGGTTGGGGGCCGCCAAACCATTT.

Ten or more counts support this clonotype. This rearrangement joins TRBV5-1 to TRBJ1-1; D possibly corresponds to TRBD1 (5 bases). V lost 4 bases and J 1 base, leaving 11 bases between the germline ends. The germline V gene encodes CDR1 SGHRS and CDR2 YFSETQ. This CDR3 spans 14 amino acids. This CDR3 reads CASSVREGNTEAFF. The CDR3 DNA is TGCGCCAGCAGCGTCAGGGAAGGGAACACTGAAGCTTTCTTT.

This clonotype was counted ten times or more. The junction departs from the called germline gene at one end, perhaps through a read error. The CDR3 coding sequence is TGCGCCAGCAGCCAAGCTGGGAACACTGAAGCTTTCTTT. This encodes CASSQAGNTEAFF. This chain connects TRBV3-1 to TRBJ1-1; no definite D call. The CDR3 runs 13 residues. CDR1 and CDR2 from the germline V gene are LGHDT and YNNKEL (reference sequence).

The DNA of the CDR3 is TGTGCCAGCAGCCAAGCGGACAGGGTCTATAATTCACCCCTCCACTTT. This gives the protein CASSQADRVYNSPLHF. V usage is TRBV3-1 and J usage is TRBJ1-6; TRBD1 matches at 8 bases. V lost 1 base, J lost 3 bases, and 2 bases stayed unmatched. Germline V gives CDR1 LGHDT, CDR2 YNNKEL (reference sequence). This CDR3 has 16 amino acids.

The CDR3 coding sequence is TGCGCCAGCAGCATGGACAGGGGGGCCCCCACCGGGGAGCTGTTTTTT. Protein: CASSMDRGAPTGELFF. The chain has TRBV5-1 and TRBJ2-2; 10 positions match TRBD1. CDR1 and CDR2 from the germline V gene are SGHRS and YFSETQ. V was pared by 4 bases and J by 4 bases, with 7 bases of the junction left unmatched. This CDR3 is 16 amino acids long.

This clonotype was found a few times. The CDR3 nucleotides read TGTGCCAGCAGCTTGATGGCGGTCACGAACACCGGGGAGCTGTTTTTT. It is translated as CASSLMAVTNTGELFF. The chain is built from TRBV5-5 and TRBJ2-2; D gene ambiguous. The CDR3 covers 16 residues. The V gene lost 1 base and the J gene lost 0 bases, with 10 bases spanning the gap. Germline CDR1 reads SGHKS; CDR2 reads YYEKEE (reference sequence). Full variable domain (outside the CDR3, taken from reference TRBV5-5 and TRBJ2-2): DAGVTQSPTHLIKTRGQQVTLRCSPISGHKSVSWYQQVLGQGPQFIFQYYEKEERGRGNFPDRFSARQFPNYSSELNVNALLLGDSALYLCASSLMAVTNTGELFFGEGSRLTVL.

This sequence joins TRBV27 and TRBJ1-6; 8 bases are shared with TRBD1. The CDR3 extends over 15 amino acids. Losses at the gene ends were 9 bases for V and 5 bases for J; bases not matched to a gene: 9. The germline CDR1 and CDR2 sequences are MNHEY and SMNVEV (reference sequence). The CDR3 sequence: CASSPTDRDNSPLHF. The CDR3 DNA is TGTGCCAGTTCCCCCACGGACAGGGATAATTCACCCCTCCACTTT.

The V and J genes are TRBV3-1 and TRBJ2-7; D possibly corresponds to TRBD1 (6 bases). CDR1 is LGHDT, CDR2 YNNKEL, per germline (reference sequence). The V and J ends lost 2 bases and 1 base respectively, with 6 bases between them. This CDR3 is 13 amino acids long. Here the CDR3 reads CASSQTGSYEQYV. Written as DNA, the CDR3 is TGTGCCAGCAGCCAAACAGGGTCCTACGAGCAGTACGTC.